This is a list of T cell receptor beta chains from one sample in a study of human T cells and chemical hapten exposure. TCRdb reanalysed the RACE reads using MiXCR and keeps one entry per CDR3 protein. The sample carries about 85,000 distinct CDR3 sequences, 8.5% recorded once. The source was whole blood, collected in connection with sensitization to the hapten diphenylcyclopropenone (DPC). The receptors were sampled from a man between 40 and 49 years old with alopecia areata. Some clones in this sample may be carry-over from other donors' samples. Both conserved end residues are part of each CDR3. Fields, in order: D gene, V gene, clone size, J gene, CDR3 protein, CDR3 DNA. The D gene is left open where the match is weak. Expanded clones are given a class, and other clones once, few, many or no size at all.

TRBD1,TRBV28,many,TRBJ1-6,CASSQPGQGRPLHF,TGTGCCAGCAGTCAACCCGGACAGGGGCGGCCCCTCCACTTT
-,TRBV12-3/TRBV12-4,-,TRBJ2-6,CASSLDTTSGANVLTF,TGTGCCAGCAGTTTGGACACCACGTCTGGGGCCAACGTCCTGACTTTC
-,TRBV6-2/TRBV6-3,few,TRBJ2-3,CASSYSTLRAQYF,TGTGCCAGCAGTTACTCGACCCTCCGGGCGCAGTATTTT
-,TRBV29-1,many,TRBJ2-1,CSVEDMRSARLGNEQFF,TGCAGCGTTGAAGATATGCGGAGCGCCCGCCTTGGCAATGAGCAGTTCTTC
TRBD1,TRBV6-2/TRBV6-3,many,TRBJ1-5,CASENRKGQRLYSNQPQHF,TGTGCCAGCGAAAACAGGAAGGGACAGAGACTTTATAGCAATCAGCCCCAGCATTTT
-,TRBV6-2/TRBV6-3,few,TRBJ2-3,CASSYGHTQYF,TGTGCCAGCAGTTACGGACATACGCAGTATTTT
-,TRBV29-1,-,TRBJ1-2,CSSVGGDYGYTF,TGCAGCTCAGTAGGGGGGGACTATGGCTACACCTTC
TRBD2,TRBV10-3,many,TRBJ2-1,CAISESSSGRSDEQFF,TGTGCCATCAGTGAGTCGTCTAGCGGGAGGAGCGATGAGCAGTTCTTC
TRBD1,TRBV6-2/TRBV6-3,few,TRBJ1-5,CASSQAGTGRTQHF,TGTGCCAGCAGTCAAGCAGGGACAGGCCGGACCCAGCATTTT
TRBD1,TRBV5-1,few,TRBJ1-2,CASSFPDRDTGYTF,TGCGCCAGCAGCTTCCCCGACAGGGATACTGGCTACACCTTC
-,TRBV5-4,-,TRBJ2-1,CASSLWRIAEGDEQFF,TGTGCCAGCAGCTTGTGGCGAATAGCGGAGGGAGATGAGCAGTTCTTC
TRBD2,TRBV6-5,many,TRBJ2-3,CASSPGLASHTQYF,TGTGCCAGCAGTCCGGGACTAGCGTCACATACGCAGTATTTT
-,TRBV6-2/TRBV6-3,-,TRBJ2-3,CASGPAMTDTQYF,TGTGCCAGCGGACCCGCGATGACAGATACGCAGTATTTT
TRBD2,TRBV29-1,few,TRBJ2-3,CSVPRVAGVTDTQYF,TGCAGCGTACCCAGGGTAGCGGGAGTAACAGATACGCAGTATTTT
TRBD1,TRBV9,-,TRBJ2-5,CASSSRRGQGALETQYF,TGTGCCAGCAGCTCCCGTCGGGGACAGGGGGCGCTGGAGACCCAGTACTTC
-,TRBV10-3,many,TRBJ1-3,CAINEGKGAGNTIYF,TGTGCCATCAACGAAGGAAAGGGTGCTGGAAACACCATATATTTT
TRBD1,TRBV20-1,few,TRBJ2-3,CSARRQGGRTDTQYF,TGCAGTGCTCGTCGACAGGGCGGGCGCACAGATACGCAGTATTTT
-,TRBV6-6,once,TRBJ2-3,CASRRERSTDTQYF,TGTGCCAGCCGTAGGGAGCGAAGCACAGATACGCAGTATTTT
-,TRBV29-1,few,TRBJ2-1,CSVNWALGEQFF,TGCAGCGTTAACTGGGCCCTCGGTGAGCAGTTCTTC
-,TRBV5-1,many,TRBJ1-2,CASSFGRAYGYTF,TGCGCCAGCAGCTTCGGCAGGGCCTATGGCTACACCTTC
TRBD1,TRBV2,few,TRBJ1-1,CASSGTGWDEAFF,TGTGCCAGCAGCGGGACAGGATGGGATGAAGCTTTCTTT
-,TRBV5-1,-,TRBJ2-1,CASSPGTYNEQFF,TGCGCCAGCAGCCCAGGGACCTACAATGAGCAGTTCTTC
-,TRBV27,few,TRBJ2-1,CASSLVGPNEQFF,TGTGCCAGCAGTTTGGTGGGGCCCAATGAGCAGTTCTTC
-,TRBV6-2/TRBV6-3,few,TRBJ2-7,CASSYTVDQVYEQYF,TGTGCCAGCAGTTACACAGTGGACCAAGTCTACGAGCAGTACTTC
-,TRBV25-1,-,TRBJ2-3,CASSRAPTRGTDTQYF,TGTGCCAGTTCCCGGGCCCCCACCCGGGGCACAGATACGCAGTATTTT
-,TRBV10-3,many,TRBJ2-1,CAISESSGSRPNEQFF,TGTGCCATCAGTGAGTCTAGTGGTTCCCGTCCTAATGAGCAGTTCTTC
TRBD1,TRBV28,many,TRBJ1-5,CASSLPGQGGQPQHF,TGTGCCAGCAGTTTACCGGGACAGGGAGGGCAGCCCCAGCATTTT
-,TRBV10-3,few,TRBJ1-1,CAISESWQLSEAFF,TGTGCCATCAGTGAGTCGTGGCAGCTTTCTGAAGCTTTCTTT
-,TRBV6-5,few,TRBJ2-2,CASRRVPHTGELFF,TGTGCCAGCCGCAGGGTCCCCCACACCGGGGAGCTGTTTTTT
TRBD1,TRBV5-4,many,TRBJ2-5,CASSSRTGTGSLLETQYF,TGTGCCAGCAGCTCAAGAACCGGGACAGGAAGCCTCCTGGAGACCCAGTACTTC
-,TRBV12-3/TRBV12-4,few,TRBJ2-1,CASSLDGPGNEQFF,TGTGCCAGCAGTTTAGACGGACCCGGCAATGAGCAGTTCTTC
TRBD2,TRBV4-1,-,TRBJ2-3,CASSQVGLAQSTDTQYF,TGCGCCAGCAGCCAAGTAGGACTAGCGCAAAGCACAGATACGCAGTATTTT
-,TRBV9,many,TRBJ2-3,CASSVGSRDSTDTQYF,TGTGCCAGCAGCGTAGGTTCCCGGGACAGCACAGATACGCAGTATTTT
-,TRBV21-1,many,TRBJ1-2,CAEKNGYGYTF,TGTGCCGAGAAAAACGGTTATGGCTACACCTTC
-,TRBV20-1,many,TRBJ1-1,CSASRGTEAFF,TGCAGTGCTAGTCGAGGGACTGAAGCTTTCTTT
-,TRBV5-4,-,TRBJ1-1,CASRDAGTTENTEAFF,TGTGCCTCCCGCGACGCCGGGACAACCGAAAACACTGAAGCTTTCTTT
-,TRBV6-2/TRBV6-3,many,TRBJ1-3,CASSYSTDSPPF,TGTGCCAGCAGTTACTCCACCGACAGTCCGCCTTTT